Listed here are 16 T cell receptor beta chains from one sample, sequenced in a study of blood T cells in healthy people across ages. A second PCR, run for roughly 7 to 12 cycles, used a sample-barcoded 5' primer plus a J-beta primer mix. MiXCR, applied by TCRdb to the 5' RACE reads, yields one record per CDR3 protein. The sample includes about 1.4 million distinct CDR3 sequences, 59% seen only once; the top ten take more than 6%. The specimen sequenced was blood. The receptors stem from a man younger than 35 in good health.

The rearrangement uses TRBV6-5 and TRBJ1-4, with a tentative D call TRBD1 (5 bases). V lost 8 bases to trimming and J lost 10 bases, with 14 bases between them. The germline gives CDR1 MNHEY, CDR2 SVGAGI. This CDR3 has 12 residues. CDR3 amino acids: CASGIGGGKLFF. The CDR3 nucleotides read TGTGCCAGCGGAATTGGGGGGGGAAAACTGTTTTTT.

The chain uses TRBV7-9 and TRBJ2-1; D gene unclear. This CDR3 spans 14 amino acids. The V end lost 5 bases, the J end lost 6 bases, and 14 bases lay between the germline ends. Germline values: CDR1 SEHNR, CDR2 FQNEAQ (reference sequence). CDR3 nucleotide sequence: TGTGCCAGCAGCCTTATAGCAGGCGTCAATGAGCAGTTCTTC. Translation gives CASSLIAGVNEQFF.

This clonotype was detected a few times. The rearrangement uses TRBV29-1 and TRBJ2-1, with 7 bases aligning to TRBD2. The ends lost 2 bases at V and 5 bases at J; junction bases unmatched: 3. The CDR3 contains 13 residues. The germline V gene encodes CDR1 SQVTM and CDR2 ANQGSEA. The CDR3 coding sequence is TGCAGCGTTGAACTAGCGGCAAACAATGAGCAGTTCTTC. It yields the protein CSVELAANNEQFF.

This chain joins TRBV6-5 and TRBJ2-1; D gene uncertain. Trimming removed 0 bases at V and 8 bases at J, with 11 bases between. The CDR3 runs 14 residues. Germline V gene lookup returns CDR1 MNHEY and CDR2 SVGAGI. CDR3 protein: CASSYSRSADEQFF. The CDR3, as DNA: TGTGCCAGCAGTTACTCCCGGAGCGCCGATGAGCAGTTCTTC.

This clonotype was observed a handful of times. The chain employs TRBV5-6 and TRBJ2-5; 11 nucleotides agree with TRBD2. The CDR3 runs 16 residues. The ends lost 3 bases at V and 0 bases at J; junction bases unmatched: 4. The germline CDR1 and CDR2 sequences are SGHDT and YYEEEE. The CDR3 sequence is CASSSTSGAYQETQYF. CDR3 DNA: TGTGCCAGCAGCTCGACTAGCGGGGCGTACCAAGAGACCCAGTACTTC.

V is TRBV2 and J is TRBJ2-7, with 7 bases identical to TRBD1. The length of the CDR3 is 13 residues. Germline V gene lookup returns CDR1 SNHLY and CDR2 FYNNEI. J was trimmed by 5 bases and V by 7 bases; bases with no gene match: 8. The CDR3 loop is CASKRQGMNEQYF. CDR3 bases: TGTGCCAGCAAGCGACAGGGTATGAACGAGCAGTACTTC.

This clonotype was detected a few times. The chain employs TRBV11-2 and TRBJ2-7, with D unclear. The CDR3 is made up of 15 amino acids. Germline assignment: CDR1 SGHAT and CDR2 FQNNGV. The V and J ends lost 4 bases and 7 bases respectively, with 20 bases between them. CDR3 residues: CASSSNRLLPTEQYF. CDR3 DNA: TGTGCCAGCAGCTCCAATCGGCTACTCCCTACGGAGCAGTACTTC.

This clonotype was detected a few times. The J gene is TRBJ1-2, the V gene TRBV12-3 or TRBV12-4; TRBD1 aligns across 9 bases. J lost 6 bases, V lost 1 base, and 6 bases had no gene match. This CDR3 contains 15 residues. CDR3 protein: CASSLGTGEWDGYTF. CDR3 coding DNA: TGTGCCAGCAGTTTAGGGACAGGGGAATGGGATGGCTACACCTTC.

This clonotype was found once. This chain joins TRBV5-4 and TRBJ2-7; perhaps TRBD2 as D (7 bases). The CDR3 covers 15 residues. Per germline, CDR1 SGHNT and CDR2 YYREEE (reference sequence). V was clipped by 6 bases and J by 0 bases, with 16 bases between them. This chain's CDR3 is CASMHRGDNSYEQYF. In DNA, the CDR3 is TGTGCCAGCATGCACCGGGGGGACAACTCCTACGAGCAGTACTTC.

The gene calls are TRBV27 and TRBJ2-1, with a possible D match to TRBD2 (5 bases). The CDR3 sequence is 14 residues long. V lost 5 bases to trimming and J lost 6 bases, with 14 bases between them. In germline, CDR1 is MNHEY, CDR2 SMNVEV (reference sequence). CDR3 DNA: TGTGCCAGCAGTGTGGGTTTGAGGGCCAATGAGCAGTTCTTC. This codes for CASSVGLRANEQFF.

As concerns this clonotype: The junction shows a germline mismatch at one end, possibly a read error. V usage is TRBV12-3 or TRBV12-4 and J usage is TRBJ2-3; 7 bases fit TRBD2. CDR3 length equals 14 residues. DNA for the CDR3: TGTACCAGCAGTTCGGGCGGGAGATGGGATACGCAGTATTTT. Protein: CTSSSGGRWDTQYF.

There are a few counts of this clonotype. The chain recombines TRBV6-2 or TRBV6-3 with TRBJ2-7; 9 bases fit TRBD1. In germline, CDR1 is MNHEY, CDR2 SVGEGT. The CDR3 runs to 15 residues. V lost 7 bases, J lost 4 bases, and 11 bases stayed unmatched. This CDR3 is CASNTPGQGLYEQYF. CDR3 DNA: TGTGCCAGCAACACTCCGGGACAGGGCTTATACGAGCAGTACTTC.

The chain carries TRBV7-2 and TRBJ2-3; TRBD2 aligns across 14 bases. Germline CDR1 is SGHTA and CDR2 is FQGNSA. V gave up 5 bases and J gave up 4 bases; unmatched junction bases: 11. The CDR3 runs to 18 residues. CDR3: CASSHPGLAGVSADTQYF. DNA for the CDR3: TGTGCCAGCAGCCACCCGGGACTAGCGGGGGTGAGCGCAGATACGCAGTATTTT.

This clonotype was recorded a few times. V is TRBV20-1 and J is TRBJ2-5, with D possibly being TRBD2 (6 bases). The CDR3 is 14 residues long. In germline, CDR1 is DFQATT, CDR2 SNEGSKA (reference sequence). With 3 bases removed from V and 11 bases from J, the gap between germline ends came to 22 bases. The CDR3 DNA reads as TGCAGTGCTAGGCGGAGGACCAGTTCTCGGGAGCAGTACTTC. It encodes CSARRRTSSREQYF.

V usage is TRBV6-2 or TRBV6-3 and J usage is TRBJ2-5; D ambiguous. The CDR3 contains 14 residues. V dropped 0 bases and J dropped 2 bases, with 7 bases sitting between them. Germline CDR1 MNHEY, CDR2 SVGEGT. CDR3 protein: CASSYSNMQETQYF. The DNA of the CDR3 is TGTGCCAGCAGTTACTCGAATATGCAAGAGACCCAGTACTTC.

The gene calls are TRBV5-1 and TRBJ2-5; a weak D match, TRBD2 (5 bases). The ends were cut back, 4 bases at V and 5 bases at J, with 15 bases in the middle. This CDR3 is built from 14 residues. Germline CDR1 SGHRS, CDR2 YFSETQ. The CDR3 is CASSTQRREETQYF. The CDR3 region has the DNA TGCGCCAGCAGCACGCAGCGGCGAGAGGAGACCCAGTACTTC. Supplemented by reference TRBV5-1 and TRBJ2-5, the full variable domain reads KAGVTQTPRYLIKTRGQQVTLSCSPISGHRSVSWYQQTPGQGLQFLFEYFSETQRNKGNFPGRFSGRQFSNSRSEMNVSTLELGDSALYLCASSTQRREETQYFGPGTRLLVL.